The 18 T cell receptor beta chains below come from one sample, sequenced in a study of T cell repertoires in cytomegalovirus infection. These TCRs are of unknown antigen specificity. TCRdb re-called the reads with MiXCR, one entry per CDR3 protein. Of about 340,000 distinct CDR3 sequences in the sample, 25% to 35% were seen once. The material sequenced was cultured PBMCs, taken from culture after CMV antigen stimulation. These receptors were taken from a human donor in good health (CMV status not recorded). Some clones in this sample may be carry-over from other donors' samples.

The rearrangement joins TRBV18 to TRBJ2-2; no clear D. Germline V gene sequence: CDR1 KGHSH, CDR2 LQKENI. Trimming took 3 bases from V and 1 from J, leaving 12 bases between them. The CDR3 sequence is 16 residues long. CDR3 nucleotide sequence: TGTGCCAGCTCACCTCCGGGCCGGAGGAACACCGGGGAGCTGTTTTTT. This encodes CASSPPGRRNTGELFF.

This clonotype was detected many times. The J gene is TRBJ2-3, the V gene TRBV7-2, with 8 bases lining up with TRBD1. The CDR3 runs to 15 residues. Germline CDR1 and CDR2: SGHTA and FQGNSA. The trim removed 2 bases at V and 3 bases at J, leaving 4 bases unmatched. CDR3 loop: CASSLRDRLTDTQYF. The CDR3 DNA reads as TGTGCCAGCAGCTTAAGGGACAGGTTGACAGATACGCAGTATTTT.

V is TRBV6-4 and J is TRBJ2-2, with 9 bases aligning to TRBD2. Trimming cost V 8 bases and J 2 bases; bases outside gene matches: 3. The CDR3 runs to 14 residues. Germline V gene data show CDR1 as MRHNA and CDR2 as SNTAGT. The CDR3 sequence is CASGSGGNTGELFF. CDR3 DNA: TGTGCCAGCGGTAGCGGGGGCAACACCGGGGAGCTGTTTTTT.

This clonotype was seen only a few times. The rearrangement joins TRBV7-8 to TRBJ2-7; D not resolved. Trimming took off 0 bases at V and 2 bases at J, with 17 bases between the two ends. The CDR3 sequence is 17 residues long. CDR1 is SGHVS and CDR2 is FQNEAQ in the germline V gene. The CDR3 here is CASSLASGRAFAYEQYF. The CDR3 DNA sequence: TGTGCCAGCAGCTTAGCTTCGGGCAGAGCCTTCGCCTACGAGCAGTACTTC. The full variable domain, rest sourced from reference TRBV7-8 and TRBJ2-7, is GAGVSQSPRYKVAKRGQDVALRCDPISGHVSLFWYQQALGQGPEFLTYFQNEAQLDKSGLPSDRFFAERPEGSVSTLKIQRTQQEDSAVYLCASSLASGRAFAYEQYFGPGTRLTVT.

The chain joins TRBV18 to TRBJ1-2; 7 positions agree with TRBD1. The junction had 19 bases not matched to a gene; V was cut back by 4 bases and J by 8 bases. Germline V CDR1 and CDR2: KGHSH, LQKENI. The CDR3 consists of 17 residues. CDR3 protein: CASSLYPTGTAGEGYTF. CDR3 in DNA: TGTGCCAGCTCACTATATCCGACCGGGACAGCTGGTGAGGGCTACACCTTC.

The chain links TRBV28 to TRBJ2-1; D might be TRBD1 or TRBD2, each matching 5 bases. Germline V gene lookup returns CDR1 MDHEN and CDR2 SYDVKM. CDR3 length: 16 amino acids. The V gene lost 6 bases and the J gene lost 7 bases, with 22 bases spanning the gap. The CDR3 protein is CASSTPAGGARNEQFF. CDR3 nucleotide sequence: TGTGCCAGCAGCACCCCGGCTGGGGGAGCGAGGAATGAGCAGTTCTTC.

This clonotype has a handful of counts. The rearrangement uses TRBV15 and TRBJ1-5; perhaps TRBD1 as D (6 bases). With 3 bases removed from V and 6 bases from J, the gap between germline ends came to 18 bases. The CDR3 spans 16 residues. Germline CDR1 and CDR2: LNHNV and YYDKDF (reference sequence). Here the CDR3 DNA reads TGTGCCACCAGCAGCGAGCGGAACAGGGCGATTCAGCCCCAGCATTTT. It encodes CATSSERNRAIQPQHF.

V and J are TRBV7-8 and TRBJ1-5; 11 bases match TRBD1. The J segment lost 4 bases and the V segment lost 2 bases, leaving 7 bases of the junction unmatched. Germline V CDR1 and CDR2: SGHVS, FQNEAQ. The length of the CDR3 is 17 residues. The CDR3 DNA reads TGTGCCAGCAGCTTATACGGACAGGGGGCACCTAATCAGCCCCAGCATTTT. Amino acids: CASSLYGQGAPNQPQHF.

The chain uses TRBV12-3 or TRBV12-4 and TRBJ2-7; 12 bases match TRBD2. CDR3 length: 17 residues. V dropped 4 bases and J dropped 0; count of bases not matched to a gene: 7. The CDR3 reads CASSSSSGRASSYEQYF. The CDR3 nucleotides are TGTGCCAGCAGTTCTTCTAGCGGGAGGGCCAGCTCCTACGAGCAGTACTTC.

Only a few counts were recorded for this clonotype. The J gene is TRBJ1-5, the V gene TRBV20-1; D not resolved. Germline lookup yields CDR1 DFQATT and CDR2 SNEGSKA (reference sequence). V was clipped by 6 bases and J by 0 bases, with 12 bases between them. The CDR3 is 14 amino acids. The CDR3 sequence: CSARTGYSNQPQHF. The CDR3 DNA follows: TGCAGTGCCCGGACGGGATATAGCAATCAGCCCCAGCATTTT.

This clonotype was detected only a few times. V and J are TRBV18 and TRBJ2-7; tentatively, D is TRBD1 or TRBD2 (6 bases each). Looked up from germline, CDR1 is KGHSH and CDR2 is LQKENI. V was shortened by 3 bases and J by 0 bases, with 12 bases between the two germline ends. The CDR3 totals 15 residues. The CDR3 nucleotides read TGTGCCAGCTCACCTTCGGGGGCGAACTCCTACGAGCAGTACTTC. Its translation is CASSPSGANSYEQYF. Together with reference TRBV18 and TRBJ2-7, the CDR3 gives the full variable domain: NAGVMQNPRHLVRRRGQEARLRCSPMKGHSHVYWYRQLPEEGLKFMVYLQKENIIDESGMPKERFSAEFPKEGPSILRIQQVVRGDSAAYFCASSPSGANSYEQYFGPGTRLTVT.

This clonotype has a count of ten or more. V is TRBV7-2 and J is TRBJ1-2; 10 bases agree with TRBD1. This CDR3 region has 15 residues. The germline V gene encodes CDR1 SGHTA and CDR2 FQGNSA. Losses at the gene ends were 6 bases for V and 5 bases for J; bases not matched to a gene: 9. The CDR3 DNA reads TGTGCCAGCAGTCACAGTGGGACAGGGGATTATGGCTACACCTTC. Amino acid sequence: CASSHSGTGDYGYTF.

The chain joins TRBV12-3 or TRBV12-4 to TRBJ1-1; weak D call: TRBD1 (5 bases). The ends were cut back, 5 bases at V and 2 bases at J, with 15 bases in the middle. This CDR3 contains 15 residues. The CDR3 DNA is TGTGCCAGCAGTACATTGGGACTGGCAAACACTGAAGCTTTCTTT. This gives the protein CASSTLGLANTEAFF.

CDR3 bases: TGTGCCAGCAGTACGGACGGTAGCTCCTACAATGAGCAGTTCTTC. Residues: CASSTDGSSYNEQFF. The V gene is TRBV27, the J gene TRBJ2-1, with unresolved D. V lost 5 bases and J 0 bases, leaving 11 bases between the germline ends. CDR1 is MNHEY and CDR2 is SMNVEV in the germline V gene (reference sequence). CDR3 size: 15 residues.

The V and J genes are TRBV7-9 and TRBJ2-5; D might be TRBD2 (5 bases). Trimming left V 3 bases short and J 3 bases short, with 17 bases between. Germline-derived CDR1 and CDR2 are SEHNR and FQNEAQ (reference sequence). CDR3 length: 16 amino acids. CDR3 sequence reads: CASSFGSRGWEETQYF. DNA of the CDR3: TGTGCCAGCAGCTTTGGGAGCCGGGGTTGGGAAGAGACCCAGTACTTC.

This clonotype was counted a few times. J is TRBJ2-7 and V is TRBV15, with TRBD2 matching over 10 bases. The V gene's germline CDR1 is LNHNV and CDR2 YYDKDF (reference sequence). V lost 5 bases to trimming and J lost 3 bases; unmatched junction nucleotides: 7. The CDR3 loop spans 15 amino acids. The chain's CDR3 is CATSGGAGGLYEQYF. CDR3 nucleotides: TGTGCCACCAGCGGAGGAGCGGGAGGGCTCTACGAGCAGTACTTC.

This chain joins TRBV28 and TRBJ2-1; TRBD2 is a possible D gene (5 bases). Germline CDR1 is MDHEN and CDR2 is SYDVKM. The CDR3 length is 17 residues. Trimming removed 4 bases from V and 2 bases from J, with 18 bases in between. CDR3 coding DNA: TGTGCCAGCAGTTCCCTCGGCTACGACGGGACCTACAATGAGCAGTTCTTC. This sequence encodes CASSSLGYDGTYNEQFF.

This chain uses TRBV6-2 or TRBV6-3 with TRBJ1-5; 10 positions agree with TRBD1. The CDR3 sequence is 20 residues long. Germline V CDR1 and CDR2: MNHEY, SVGEGT. V was clipped by 0 bases and J by 2 bases; unmatched bases: 13. CDR3 sequence: CASSYSISGQGIVGNQPQHF. DNA for the CDR3: TGTGCCAGCAGTTACTCGATCTCGGGACAGGGGATAGTAGGCAATCAGCCCCAGCATTTT.